This TCR beta chain was found in a study of chemoradiotherapy in HPV16-positive cancers. At the level of the study: Candidate HPV-specific clones and shared TCR motifs came from a couple of HPV16-positive patients. Study-wide results and limits: Non-HPV-specific T cells did not expand in tumors during treatment, whereas candidate HPV-specific clones and E7-related motifs did. Only a couple of HPV16-positive patients supplied the functional HPV-specificity definition.

Over chemoradiotherapy, repertoires were sampled more than once. Assay used: immunoSEQ multiplex PCR; TCRdb lists only in-frame clones, some missing. The sample holds approximately 6,600 clones; roughly 80% are singletons and the top ten take 6.5% to 8%. The germline V gene encodes CDR1 SGDLS and CDR2 YYNGEE. The trim removed 3 bases at V and 4 bases at J, leaving 6 bases unmatched. The CDR3 spans 14 residues. This clone appeared a few times. As yet, its antigen is unknown. The sequence came from a human donor with HPV-associated anogenital cancer. The chain carries TRBV9 and TRBJ1-1; TRBD1 matches at 7 bases. Here the sequenced sample was tumor tissue, taken from a patient who underwent chemoradiotherapy. In DNA, the CDR3 is TGTGCCAGCAGCGGCCGGGACAGTCCCACTGAAGCTTTCTTT. Translating it yields CASSGRDSPTEAFF.